These 13 T cell receptor beta chains were sequenced from one sample in a study of blood T cell repertoires in COVID-19. Assay: immunoSEQ multiplex PCR; the TCRdb copy retains only in-frame clones and omits some. This table holds approximately 240,000 clones, about 90% found once. Sequencing input: PBMCs or T cells enriched from blood (not recorded which). All receptors come from a woman aged 18-30 years who had recovered from COVID-19.

The chain links TRBV6-2 or TRBV6-3 to TRBJ2-5; 10 nucleotides match TRBD2. The V gene end was trimmed by 6 bases and the J gene end by 4 bases; junction bases not matched to a gene: 11. CDR1 is MNHEY, CDR2 SVGEGT, per germline. The CDR3 extends over 16 amino acids. The CDR3 region is CASSPWASGSTETQYF. DNA for the CDR3: TGTGCCAGCAGCCCGTGGGCTAGCGGGAGTACAGAGACCCAGTACTTC.

The chain carries TRBV10-1 and TRBJ1-5; D not resolved. CDR3 length: 13 amino acids. Deletions cut 7 bases from V and 3 bases from J, with 10 bases between. The germline V gene encodes CDR1 WNHNN and CDR2 SYGVQD (reference sequence). CDR3 sequence reads: CASNPEANQPQHF. CDR3 bases: TGCGCCAGCAACCCAGAGGCCAATCAGCCCCAGCATTTT.

The chain uses TRBV5-5 and TRBJ1-1; D unclear. This CDR3 region has 13 residues. V was pared by 0 bases and J by 6 bases, with 9 bases between. Germline V lookup: CDR1 SGHKS, CDR2 YYEKEE (reference sequence). DNA of the CDR3: TGTGCCAGCAGCTTGGCCCTGCAGGCTGAAGCTTTCTTT. Translated, it gives CASSLALQAEAFF.

The chain links TRBV7-2 to TRBJ1-5; D ambiguous. V dropped 1 base and J dropped 4 bases, with 14 bases sitting between them. Germline CDR1 reads SGHTA; CDR2 reads FQGNSA. The CDR3 is 16 amino acids. CDR3 loop: CASSLVERDWNQPQHF. The CDR3 bases are TGTGCCAGCAGCTTAGTGGAGAGAGATTGGAATCAGCCCCAGCATTTT.

The gene calls are TRBV10-2 and TRBJ2-2, with D possibly being TRBD1 (6 bases). Between the trimmed V and J ends, which lost 4 bases and 5 bases, there was a span of 14 bases. The CDR3 spans 15 residues. The germline gives CDR1 WSHSY, CDR2 SAAADI. The DNA of the CDR3 is TGCGCCAGCAGTGCCCTTGTCCAGGGGACCGGGGAGCTGTTTTTT. Encoded protein: CASSALVQGTGELFF.

The V call is TRBV7-2, the J call TRBJ2-2, with 8 bases matching TRBD1. Germline CDR1 and CDR2: SGHTA and FQGNSA. After removal of 6 bases from V and 5 bases from J, the junction contained 8 bases not matched to a gene. The CDR3 sequence is 15 residues long. CDR3 sequence: CASRPGTGETGELFF. In DNA, the CDR3 is TGTGCCAGCAGGCCGGGGACAGGCGAAACCGGGGAGCTGTTTTTT. Drawing the rest from reference TRBV7-2 and TRBJ2-2, the complete variable domain is GAGVSQSPSNKVTEKGKDVELRCDPISGHTALYWYRQSLGQGLEFLIYFQGNSAPDKSGLPSDRFSAERTGGSVSTLTIQRTQQEDSAVYLCASRPGTGETGELFFGEGSRLTVL.

This rearrangement joins TRBV9 to TRBJ1-6, with D uncertain. V gave up 1 base and J gave up 0 bases, with 8 bases separating them. The length of the CDR3 is 16 residues. Germline V lookup: CDR1 SGDLS, CDR2 YYNGEE. Written as DNA, the CDR3 is TGTGCCAGCAGCGTATTTGGGAGCTCCTATAATTCACCCCTCCACTTT. The encoded protein is CASSVFGSSYNSPLHF.

This chain links TRBV5-1 with TRBJ2-6; a weak D match, TRBD2 (5 bases). The CDR3 loop spans 17 amino acids. The germline V gene encodes CDR1 SGHRS and CDR2 YFSETQ. V shed 0 bases and J shed 0 bases, with 10 bases lying between them. The CDR3 DNA follows: TGCGCCAGCAGCTTGGGGACTTGGCGCTCTGGGGCCAACGTCCTGACTTTC. Translating gives CASSLGTWRSGANVLTF.

This rearrangement joins TRBV18 to TRBJ1-5; no reliable D call. Trimming took 6 bases from V and 2 from J, leaving 14 bases between them. The CDR3 has 15 amino acids. CDR1 is KGHSH, CDR2 LQKENI, per germline. In DNA, the CDR3 is TGTGCCAGCTCCCCTCTTCCCCCTGGCAATCAGCCCCAGCATTTT. This gives the protein CASSPLPPGNQPQHF.

The chain recombines TRBV5-5 with TRBJ1-2; 10 positions agree with TRBD1. CDR1 and CDR2 (germline): SGHKS, YYEKEE (reference sequence). The CDR3 loop spans 17 amino acids. The V and J ends lost 0 bases and 7 bases, in that order; junction bases with no gene match: 12. The CDR3 region has the DNA TGTGCCAGCAGCTTGGCCCCCACCGGGACAGGGGAGAGTGGCTACACCTTC. Translation gives CASSLAPTGTGESGYTF.

The gene calls are TRBV21-1 and TRBJ1-6; TRBD1, the table's D call, was not compared with the DNA. TRBV21-1 is a pseudogene locus. This CDR3 is 17 amino acids long. The CDR3 nucleotides are TGTGCCAGCAGCCCCGGGACAGGGAGGATTTATAATTCACCCCTCCACTTT. Protein: CASSPGTGRIYNSPLHF.

The V and J genes are TRBV2 and TRBJ2-4, with unresolved D. Trimming pared 4 bases from V and 0 bases from J, leaving 10 bases between. There are 15 residues in the CDR3. Germline CDR1 SNHLY, CDR2 FYNNEI. CDR3 in DNA: TGTGCCAGCAGTGCCCAACATCTAGCCAAAAACATTCAGTACTTC. Its translation: CASSAQHLAKNIQYF.

J is TRBJ1-2 and V is TRBV29-1, with TRBD1 matching 7 bases. This CDR3 spans 13 amino acids. The germline V gene has CDR1 SQVTM and CDR2 ANQGSEA. The V segment lost 7 bases and the J segment 4 bases; nucleotides outside the gene matches: 9. CDR3 sequence: CSARQGSGYGYTF. CDR3 bases: TGCAGCGCCCGACAGGGAAGTGGCTATGGCTACACCTTC.